Listed here are 20 T cell receptor beta chains from one sample, sequenced in a study of CD8 T cells in ankylosing spondylitis. General study findings and limits: About 8 highly homologous variants made up a TCR beta motif, and this motif appeared characteristic of ankylosing spondylitis blood.

Antigens of these TCRs are unknown. TCRdb reprocessed the 5' RACE reads via MiXCR and lists one record per CDR3 protein. Of 800,000 to 900,000 distinct CDR3 sequences detected, 12% appear once; the ten largest clones hold roughly 0.51%. Specimen: blood, either unsorted or a sorted T cell fraction (not recorded which). The receptors here all came from a male donor with ankylosing spondylitis.

This clonotype showed up just a few times. The J gene is TRBJ2-5, the V gene TRBV7-9; no firm D call. The CDR3 runs to 15 residues. Germline loops: CDR1 SEHNR, CDR2 FQNEAQ (reference sequence). Trimming removed 1 base from V and 9 bases from J, with 18 bases in between. The CDR3 loop reads CASSLVGAAGRSQYF. DNA for the CDR3: TGTGCCAGCAGCTTAGTCGGAGCCGCTGGTAGGTCCCAGTACTTC.

This clonotype appeared a few times. The genes are TRBV6-1 and TRBJ2-1; TRBD1 might be the D (6 bases). The V and J ends lost 7 bases and 5 bases respectively, with 12 bases between them. The CDR3 runs 13 residues. The germline gives CDR1 MNHNS, CDR2 SASEGT. The CDR3 DNA reads as TGTGCCAGCAATCCGACAGGTAACAATGAGCAGTTCTTC. Its protein product is CASNPTGNNEQFF.

The J gene is TRBJ1-6, the V gene TRBV3-1; D uncertain. Germline assignment: CDR1 LGHDT and CDR2 YNNKEL (reference sequence). V lost 1 base and J 10 bases, leaving 11 bases between the germline ends. The CDR3 runs 14 residues. The CDR3 DNA is TGTGCCAGCAGCCAAGTGGGCTCCCAATCACCCCTCCACTTT. Its protein is CASSQVGSQSPLHF.

The rearrangement uses TRBV12-3 or TRBV12-4 and TRBJ1-1; 10 bases agree with TRBD1. Trimming removed 0 bases from V and 3 bases from J; junction bases left unmatched: 7. The CDR3 loop spans 17 amino acids. The DNA of the CDR3 is TGTGCCAGCAGTTTAGCTCCCGGACAGGGGGGGGACACTGAAGCTTTCTTT. This codes for CASSLAPGQGGDTEAFF.

This clonotype has only a few counts. The genes are TRBV9 and TRBJ1-2, with D perhaps TRBD1 (6 bases). Germline V CDR1 and CDR2: SGDLS, YYNGEE. The V gene lost 4 bases and the J gene lost 4 bases, with 17 bases spanning the gap. This CDR3 spans 15 amino acids. CDR3 residues: CASSPEGGYGYGYTF. The CDR3 region has the DNA TGTGCCAGCAGCCCCGAGGGGGGGTATGGCTATGGCTACACCTTC. Variable domain in full (rest from reference TRBV9 and TRBJ1-2): DSGVTQTPKHLITATGQRVTLRCSPRSGDLSVYWYQQSLDQGLQFLIQYYNGEERAKGNILERFSAQQFPDLHSELNLSSLELGDSALYFCASSPEGGYGYGYTFGSGTRLTVV.

This rearrangement joins TRBV7-8 to TRBJ1-5; D call uncertain. The V and J ends lost 3 bases and 9 bases respectively, with 15 bases between them. This CDR3 has 14 amino acids. Per the germline V gene, CDR1 is SGHVS and CDR2 is FQNEAQ. The CDR3 region has the DNA TGTGCCAGCAGCTTTACAGCCGCTGAGGGGCCCCAGCATTTT. Protein: CASSFTAAEGPQHF.

This clonotype was detected a few times. This chain uses TRBV20-1 with TRBJ1-5; D unresolved. With 3 bases removed from V and 6 bases from J, the gap between germline ends came to 12 bases. The CDR3 totals 13 residues. Germline CDR1 and CDR2: DFQATT and SNEGSKA (reference sequence). Here the CDR3 DNA reads TGCAGTGCTAGTGTAAGTGCTAGTCAGCCCCAGCATTTT. It yields the protein CSASVSASQPQHF.

This clonotype appeared a few times. The chain's CDR3 is CATSGTGSTDTQYF. The CDR3 bases are TGCGCCACATCCGGGACAGGGAGCACAGATACGCAGTATTTT. This chain links TRBV5-1 with TRBJ2-3; TRBD1 matches at 9 bases. CDR3 length: 14 residues. J was trimmed by 0 bases and V by 9 bases; bases with no gene match: 5. From germline, CDR1 is SGHRS and CDR2 YFSETQ. Drawing the rest from reference TRBV5-1 and TRBJ2-3, the complete variable domain is KAGVTQTPRYLIKTRGQQVTLSCSPISGHRSVSWYQQTPGQGLQFLFEYFSETQRNKGNFPGRFSGRQFSNSRSEMNVSTLELGDSALYLCATSGTGSTDTQYFGPGTRLTVL.

Only a few counts were recorded for this clonotype. The chain couples TRBV24-1 to TRBJ1-2, with D possibly TRBD1 on 5 matching bases. The CDR3 spans 13 residues. CDR1 and CDR2 from the germline V gene are KGHDR and SFDVKD. The germline V and J ends were trimmed by 11 bases and 0 bases, with 12 bases remaining between them. The CDR3 nucleotides read TGTGCCATTTCGACAGACGCTAACTATGGCTACACCTTC. Translated, it gives CAISTDANYGYTF.

This clonotype turned up a few times. The chain employs TRBV6-5 and TRBJ2-7, with a weak D call TRBD2 (6 bases). V was pared by 4 bases and J by 0 bases, with 13 bases between. This CDR3 comprises 15 residues. The germline CDR1 and CDR2 sequences are MNHEY and SVGAGI. Written as DNA, the CDR3 is TGTGCCAGCAGTTCCCCCGGGACTCTCTCCTACGAGCAGTACTTC. Protein sequence: CASSSPGTLSYEQYF.

This clonotype was picked up many times. This chain joins TRBV7-9 and TRBJ2-7; unclear D gene. Germline CDR1 reads SEHNR; CDR2 reads FQNEAQ (reference sequence). Trimming took 1 base from V and 2 from J, leaving 9 bases between them. This CDR3 contains 14 residues. The CDR3 region is CASSLGAFPYEQYF. The CDR3, as DNA: TGTGCCAGCAGCTTAGGGGCCTTCCCCTACGAGCAGTACTTC.

The rearrangement joins TRBV4-3 to TRBJ2-1, with TRBD2 matching over 9 bases. Trimming took 1 base from V and 7 from J; bases not matched to a gene: 14. CDR1 is LGHNA and CDR2 is YSLEER in the germline V gene. This CDR3 spans 18 amino acids. The CDR3 bases are TGCGCCAGCAGCCAAGTAGGGACTAGCCCTGGAGAAAGGAATGAGCAGTTCTTC. This encodes CASSQVGTSPGERNEQFF.

The chain couples TRBV12-3 or TRBV12-4 to TRBJ1-5, with D unclear. V shed 3 bases and J shed 6 bases, with 6 bases lying between them. The CDR3 is made up of 12 amino acids. CDR3 nucleotides: TGTGCCAGCAGTTTTGAAGTTCAGCCCCAGCATTTT. Residues: CASSFEVQPQHF.

This clonotype was recorded at least ten times. This chain links TRBV27 with TRBJ2-1; D is perhaps TRBD2 (6 bases). Germline loops: CDR1 MNHEY, CDR2 SMNVEV (reference sequence). With 5 bases removed from V and 9 bases from J, the gap between germline ends came to 17 bases. The CDR3 is 14 residues long. The DNA of the CDR3 is TGTGCCAGCAGTCAGTATCTCTTAGCGGTTGAGCAGTTCTTC. It encodes CASSQYLLAVEQFF.

This clonotype was observed many times. This chain joins TRBV4-2 and TRBJ1-6, with 7 bases matching TRBD1. This CDR3 has 14 residues. Germline CDR1 reads LGHNA; CDR2 reads YNFKEQ. V shed 3 bases and J 4 bases; nucleotides not matched to a gene: 0. The chain's CDR3 is CASSQTGYNSPLHF. CDR3 DNA: TGTGCCAGCAGCCAGACAGGGTATAATTCACCCCTCCACTTT.

The chain is built from TRBV20-1 and TRBJ1-2, with no clear D. The CDR3 has 12 residues. The germline V gene encodes CDR1 DFQATT and CDR2 SNEGSKA (reference sequence). With 3 bases removed from V and 8 bases from J, the gap between germline ends came to 13 bases. The CDR3 DNA follows: TGCAGTGCTAGGGCGGGTCCCGGGGGCTACACCTTC. It yields the protein CSARAGPGGYTF.

DNA for the CDR3: TGTGCCAGCAGTGGGACAGGAATGAATGGCTACACCTTC. Translating gives CASSGTGMNGYTF. The chain carries TRBV6-6 and TRBJ1-2; 8 positions match TRBD1. CDR3 length: 13 amino acids. The germline gives CDR1 MNHNY, CDR2 SVGAGI (reference sequence). V was pared by 5 bases and J by 6 bases, with 5 bases of the junction left unmatched.

V and J are TRBV11-2 and TRBJ2-3, with D perhaps being TRBD1 or TRBD2 (5 bases each). The germline V gene encodes CDR1 SGHAT and CDR2 FQNNGV. This CDR3 is built from 19 residues. V was trimmed by 4 bases and J by 4 bases, leaving 27 bases between them. DNA of the CDR3: TGTGCCAGCAGCTCAAAGCCTACGATGTACGGGGACGGGTCAGATACGCAGTATTTT. Residues: CASSSKPTMYGDGSDTQYF.

This clonotype was counted many times. This chain uses TRBV29-1 with TRBJ1-5; TRBD1 might be the D (6 bases). Trimming took off 4 bases at V and 3 bases at J, with 13 bases between the two ends. The V gene's germline CDR1 is SQVTM and CDR2 ANQGSEA. The CDR3 consists of 14 residues. The CDR3 region is CSVGETGPNQPQHF. The CDR3 DNA reads TGCAGCGTTGGGGAGACAGGACCCAATCAGCCCCAGCATTTT.

The chain uses TRBV20-1 and TRBJ2-5; D may correspond to TRBD1 or TRBD2 (6 bases each). Germline V CDR1 and CDR2: DFQATT, SNEGSKA (reference sequence). The V and J ends lost 3 bases and 7 bases respectively, with 18 bases between them. This CDR3 region has 14 residues. DNA of the CDR3: TGCAGTGCTAGGAATCGGAGGGGGGCAGGGACCCAGTACTTC. This codes for CSARNRRGAGTQYF.